This T cell receptor beta chain was captured in a study of cytomegalovirus exposure and HLA in healthy donors. V shed 0 bases, J shed 2 bases, and the junction held 6 bases outside the gene matches. The germline V gene encodes CDR1 LNHNV and CDR2 YYDKDF (reference sequence). This CDR3 spans 16 amino acids. Donors counted as nominally healthy when sampled, yet unrecorded immune exposures were likely. Note on this clone: The antigen remains undetermined.

In the PCR, 60 Vbeta and 13 Jbeta primers were used. Method: immunoSEQ multiplex PCR; TCRdb's copy keeps in-frame clones and lacks some. This sample yields 130,000 to 150,000 clones, of which approximately 80% are seen a single time; roughly 1.3% belongs to the top ten. Whole-study findings and limits: Data from an earlier analysis indicated that most TCR beta V segments were productive either about 87% or about 30% of the time.

The chain joins TRBV15 to TRBJ2-5; 7 bases are a match to TRBD2. The source is a male donor in good health and CMV-seropositive. Sequenced material: PBMCs. As DNA, the CDR3 is TGTGCCACCAGCAGAGAGGGGGGAGGGATTCAAGAGACCCAGTACTTC. Its translation is CATSREGGGIQETQYF.